The T cell receptor beta chain under discussion was sequenced for a study of cytomegalovirus exposure and HLA in healthy donors. Study-level results: Among CMV-associated TCR beta chains, most appeared HLA-restricted in a later analysis. Among donors in an Asian-associated ancestry cluster, a later analysis reportedly found fewer N-insertions than the roughly 610-donor mean.

Comment on this clone: Its antigen is still unknown.

The PCR ran on 60 Vbeta and 13 Jbeta primers. Measured with immunoSEQ multiplex PCR; TCRdb has only the in-frame clones, and not every one. The sample consists of about 96,000 clones, about four fifths of them appearing once. J lost 4 bases, V lost 5 bases, and 10 bases had no gene match. The CDR3 has 16 amino acids. CDR1 is MDHEN and CDR2 is SYDVKM in the germline V gene. Sequenced sample: PBMCs. The V and J genes are TRBV28 and TRBJ2-7; 11 nucleotides agree with TRBD1. This receptor was obtained from a woman in her 70s in good health and CMV-seropositive. The chain's CDR3 is CASSILRTGGMYEQYF. The CDR3 nucleotides are TGTGCCAGCAGTATCCTTCGGACAGGGGGCATGTACGAGCAGTACTTC.